One and the same sample provided the 26 T cell receptor beta chains below, sequenced in a study of T cells in women clearing cervical HPV infection. Profiled with immunoSEQ multiplex PCR; TCRdb holds only in-frame clones, not every one. Recorded for this sample: 25,000 to 35,000 clones. The sequenced material came from blood buffy coat. The receptor set was obtained from a woman aged 18 to 75 with a cervical HPV16 infection that either progressed to CIN3+ or cleared (not recorded which).

With regard to this clone: The read ends 3 residues early relative to the CDR3; the germline J gene fills the gap. The chain couples TRBV11-1 to TRBJ2-1; no clear D. CDR3 length equals 12 residues. Trimming stripped 7 bases from V and 6 bases from J, with 10 bases between. The germline V gene encodes CDR1 SGHAT and CDR2 FQDESV (reference sequence). The CDR3 bases that were read are TGTGCCAGCACCGTAGAGAGCAATGAG. Protein product: CASTVESNE. In full, the CDR3 reads CASTVESNEQFF.

As concerns this clone: Read coverage stops 3 residues before the CDR3 terminus; the germline J gene supplies the remainder. The chain carries TRBV6-1 and TRBJ2-3; 8 bases match TRBD1. Germline V gene data show CDR1 as MNHNS and CDR2 as SASEGT. The J segment lost 5 bases and the V segment lost 3 bases, leaving 7 bases of the junction unmatched. The CDR3 spans 15 residues. The sequenced CDR3 bases are TGTGCCAGCAGTGATCAGGGGGCCTTTATAGATACG. Amino acid sequence: CASSDQGAFIDT. In full, the CDR3 reads CASSDQGAFIDTQYF.

CDR3 bases read: TGTGCCAGCAGCTTAGGAGGGACAGGCCAAGAGACC. Encoded protein: CASSLGGTGQET. The CDR3, in full, reads CASSLGGTGQETQYF. The chain carries TRBV7-6 and TRBJ2-5; the match to TRBD1 covers 8 bases. The read terminates 3 residues ahead of where the CDR3 ends, so the germline J gene completes it. Germline CDR1 is SGHVS and CDR2 is FNYEAQ. Trimming cost V 1 base and J 1 base; bases outside gene matches: 2. This CDR3 region has 15 residues.

With respect to this clone: Read data end 3 residues before the CDR3 end; the end is taken from the germline J gene. The chain uses TRBV7-9 and TRBJ2-5, with D possibly TRBD2 on 6 matching bases. The CDR3 spans 13 residues. Germline values: CDR1 SEHNR, CDR2 FQNEAQ (reference sequence). V gave up 4 bases and J gave up 3 bases, with 9 bases separating them. The CDR3 spells CASSSWGEETQYF. CDR3 DNA (partial): TGTGCCAGCAGCTCCTGGGGGGAAGAGACC.

To note about this clone: The read ends 3 residues early relative to the CDR3; the germline J gene fills the gap. J is TRBJ1-2 and V is TRBV19, with D unresolved. The CDR3 has 15 residues. CDR1 is LNHDA and CDR2 is SQIVND in the germline V gene (reference sequence). The CDR3 reads CASSIGSYSPYDYTF. Partial CDR3 DNA: TGTGCCAGTAGTATAGGATCCTACAGCCCCTACGAC.

Regarding this clone: The CDR3 end falls 3 residues outside the read, so it is completed with the germline J gene. V gene TRBV9 combines with J gene TRBJ2-7, with a possible D match to TRBD1 (5 bases). V lost 0 bases, J lost 6 bases, and 7 bases lay in between. CDR1 is SGDLS, CDR2 YYNGEE, per germline. The CDR3 runs 12 residues. The sequenced part of the CDR3 DNA is TGTGCCAGCAGCGTAGCTCAGGGCGAG. This translates into CASSVAQGE. The entire CDR3 is CASSVAQGEQYF.

Regarding this clone: Read data end 3 residues before the CDR3 end; the end is taken from the germline J gene. The V call is TRBV11-2, the J call TRBJ2-4, with 12 bases that match TRBD1. Germline V CDR1 and CDR2: SGHAT, FQNNGV. V dropped 3 bases and J dropped 9; count of bases not matched to a gene: 0. There are 13 residues in the CDR3. The CDR3 sequence is CASSLGQGAIQYF. Partial CDR3 DNA: TGTGCCAGCAGCTTGGGACAGGGGGCCATT.

This clone is identified as medium-sized (0.01 to 0.1%) from frequency. With the read ending 3 residues before the CDR3 end, the germline J gene is used to fill in that end. The chain couples TRBV20-1 to TRBJ2-3, with D possibly being TRBD2 (5 bases). CDR3 length equals 13 residues. Germline values: CDR1 DFQATT, CDR2 SNEGSKA (reference sequence). V shed 0 bases and J shed 7 bases, with 11 bases lying between them. The sequenced CDR3 bases are TGCAGTGCTAGAGATTCTGGCGGGTATACG. It is translated as CSARDSGGYT. The complete CDR3 reads CSARDSGGYTQYF.

As concerns this clone: Sequencing ends 3 residues short of the CDR3 end; the germline J gene provides the rest. This rearrangement joins TRBV12-3 or TRBV12-4 to TRBJ2-5; 14 nucleotides align to TRBD2. The CDR3 sequence is 16 residues long. The junction had 0 bases not matched to a gene; V was cut back by 1 base and J by 2 bases. The CDR3 DNA, read in part, is TGTGCCAGCAGTTTAGGGACTAGCGGGAGGCAAGAGACC. It translates to CASSLGTSGRQET. The full-length CDR3 reads as CASSLGTSGRQETQYF.

As regards this clone: Read coverage stops 3 residues before the CDR3 terminus; the germline J gene supplies the remainder. The chain recombines TRBV7-9 with TRBJ2-2; TRBD1 matches at 9 bases. Germline CDR1 is SEHNR and CDR2 is FQNEAQ (reference sequence). CDR3 length: 15 residues. The CDR3 DNA, read in part, is TGTGCCAGCAGCTCCCTCCGCAGGGACAGGGAAAAG. Its protein is CASSSLRRDREK. The complete CDR3 sequence is CASSSLRRDREKLFF.

A note on this clone: The read comes to an end 3 residues before the CDR3 does, leaving the germline J gene to fill in the end. The rearrangement joins TRBV30 to TRBJ2-7; no reliable D call. This CDR3 comprises 13 residues. Per the germline V gene, CDR1 is GTSNPN and CDR2 is SVGIG (reference sequence). Deletions cut 4 bases from V and 3 bases from J, with 13 bases between. The sequenced part of the CDR3 DNA is TGTGCCTGGAACTCACGTTCCGGCTACGAG. Residues: CAWNSRSGYE. The complete CDR3 protein is CAWNSRSGYEQYF.

Concerning this clone: The CDR3 end falls 3 residues outside the read, so it is completed with the germline J gene. V is TRBV12-3 or TRBV12-4 and J is TRBJ2-1, with 10 bases lining up with TRBD1. V gave up 4 bases and J gave up 7 bases; unmatched junction bases: 10. The CDR3 is made up of 16 amino acids. CDR3 region: CASSSRQGTGANEQFF. The CDR3 DNA, read in part, is TGTGCCAGCAGTTCCAGACAAGGGACAGGGGCAAATGAG.

A note on this clone: The CDR3 extends 3 residues past the end of the read, so its final part is completed from the germline J gene. J is TRBJ2-7 and V is TRBV7-2; weak D call: TRBD2 (6 bases). This CDR3 comprises 12 residues. The V and J ends lost 5 bases and 6 bases respectively, with 11 bases between them. The V gene's germline CDR1 is SGHTA and CDR2 FQGNSA. The part of the CDR3 DNA that was read is TGTGCCAGCAGCCCAAGACTAGGCGAG. Its protein is CASSPRLGE. The whole CDR3 protein is CASSPRLGEQYF.

For this clone: The read finishes 3 residues shy of the CDR3 end, and the germline J gene is used to complete it. The V and J genes are TRBV20-1 and TRBJ2-3, with a tentative D call TRBD1 (6 bases). Germline V lookup: CDR1 DFQATT, CDR2 SNEGSKA (reference sequence). The length of the CDR3 is 15 residues. Trimming shortened V by 1 base and J by 0 bases, and 11 bases separated the two germline ends. The sequenced part of the CDR3 DNA is TGCAGTGCTAGAGTGGCAGGGGCTAGCACAGATACG. This sequence encodes CSARVAGASTDT. In full, the CDR3 reads CSARVAGASTDTQYF.

The covered CDR3 bases are TGTGCCAGTAGTCTTGGGACAGCTAATGAAAAG. Encoded protein: CASSLGTANEK. The whole CDR3 is CASSLGTANEKLFF. V gene TRBV19 combines with J gene TRBJ2-2; 7 positions agree with TRBD1. Coverage ceases 3 residues before the CDR3 finishes, and the germline J gene fills in the end. CDR1 is LNHDA, CDR2 SQIVND, per germline (reference sequence). The CDR3 has 14 amino acids.

In regard to this clone: Sequencing ends 3 residues short of the CDR3 end; the germline J gene provides the rest. The chain recombines TRBV5-4 with TRBJ1-2; 7 nucleotides agree with TRBD1. There are 14 residues in the CDR3. Germline trimming cut 3 bases from V and 0 bases from J; bases unmatched to any gene: 2. Germline assignment: CDR1 SGHNT and CDR2 YYREEE (reference sequence). CDR3 bases read: TGTGCCAGCAGCTGGGACAGTTCTAACTATGGC. Protein: CASSWDSSNYG. The whole CDR3 protein reads CASSWDSSNYGYTF.

Remarks on this clone: The read comes to an end 3 residues before the CDR3 does, leaving the germline J gene to fill in the end. The chain links TRBV20-1 to TRBJ1-2; D perhaps matches TRBD1 (6 bases). The CDR3 covers 12 residues. Looked up from germline, CDR1 is DFQATT and CDR2 is SNEGSKA (reference sequence). CDR3 sequence reads: CSASRQAKGYTF. CDR3 DNA (partial): TGCAGTGCTAGTAGACAGGCTAAAGGC.

The sequenced part of the CDR3 DNA is TGTGCCAGCAGTAAACTAGCTCCCAAAAACATT. As protein: CASSKLAPKNI. The full-length CDR3 reads as CASSKLAPKNIQYF. The V gene is TRBV6-2 or TRBV6-3, the J gene TRBJ2-4; tentative D call: TRBD2 (6 bases). The CDR3 extends 3 residues past the end of the read, so its final part is completed from the germline J gene. The CDR3 spans 14 residues. V was pared by 5 bases and J by 2 bases, with 10 bases between. Germline values: CDR1 MNHEY, CDR2 SVGEGT.

A remark on this clone: The CDR3 extends 3 residues past the end of the read, so its final part is completed from the germline J gene. V gene TRBV10-3 combines with J gene TRBJ1-2; no clear D gene. Germline V CDR1 and CDR2: ENHRY, SYGVKD. CDR3 length: 12 amino acids. The CDR3 DNA, read in part, is TGTGCCATCAAATCGGGCGGGGATACC. It codes for CAIKSGGDT. The whole CDR3 protein reads CAIKSGGDTYTF.

The CDR3 protein is CASSLRDTQYF. CDR3 bases read: TGTGCCAGCAGCTTGCGAGATACG. The chain links TRBV5-6 to TRBJ2-3; D not resolved. The read comes to an end 3 residues before the CDR3 does, leaving the germline J gene to fill in the end. Per germline, CDR1 SGHDT and CDR2 YYEEEE. CDR3 size: 11 residues. Trimming stripped 1 base from V and 5 bases from J, with 2 bases between.

Comment on this clone: With the read ending 3 residues before the CDR3 end, the germline J gene is used to fill in that end. This chain uses TRBV5-6 with TRBJ1-1; D uncertain. Germline V gene sequence: CDR1 SGHDT, CDR2 YYEEEE. The CDR3 length is 13 residues. Partial CDR3 DNA: TGTGCCAGCAGCTTGGATCGCTGGGCGGAA. It codes for CASSLDRWAE. The whole CDR3 protein is CASSLDRWAEAFF.

In regard to this clone: The observed sequence ends 3 residues before the CDR3 terminus, with the missing tail filled in from the germline J gene. The chain combines TRBV7-2 with TRBJ2-3; possibly TRBD1 for D (6 bases). The CDR3 extends over 15 amino acids. CDR1 is SGHTA and CDR2 is FQGNSA in the germline V gene. The CDR3 reads CASSPYRVGNQPQYF. The CDR3 bases that were read are TGTGCCAGCAGCCCTTACAGGGTAGGGAATCAGCCG.

Remarks on this clone: The CDR3 extends 3 residues past the end of the read, so its final part is completed from the germline J gene. The chain is built from TRBV15 and TRBJ2-2; no definite D call. Germline loops: CDR1 LNHNV, CDR2 YYDKDF (reference sequence). The CDR3 runs to 14 residues. V lost 3 bases and J 1 base, leaving 6 bases between the germline ends. CDR3 region: CATSRAQNTGELFF. The CDR3 bases that were read are TGTGCCACCAGCAGGGCACAGAACACCGGGGAG.

For this clone: The read terminates 3 residues ahead of where the CDR3 ends, so the germline J gene completes it. V and J are TRBV7-2 and TRBJ2-7; the match to TRBD1 covers 8 bases. The length of the CDR3 is 15 residues. Trimming cost V 3 bases and J 2 bases; bases outside gene matches: 6. Germline V lookup: CDR1 SGHTA, CDR2 FQGNSA. The sequenced CDR3 bases are TGTGCCAGCAGCTTTGGGACAGGTGCGACCTACGAG. It is translated as CASSFGTGATYE. The entire CDR3 sequence reads CASSFGTGATYEQYF.

Remarks on this clone: The CDR3 goes on 3 residues after the read ends, and that part is filled in from the germline J gene. The chain has TRBV19 and TRBJ2-4, with TRBD1 identical over 10 bases. The CDR3 length is 16 residues. CDR1 LNHDA and CDR2 SQIVND come from the germline V gene (reference sequence). CDR3 in amino acids: CASRTNLETGGYGQYF. The CDR3 bases that were read are TGTGCCAGTAGGACGAATTTGGAGACAGGGGGCTATGGT.

For this clone: One end of the junction does not line up with germline, which may come from a read error. The read falls 3 residues short of the CDR3 end, and the missing part is taken from the germline J gene. The chain is built from TRBV4-2 and TRBJ2-7, with 9 bases fitting TRBD1. The germline CDR1 and CDR2 sequences are LGHNA and YNFKEQ. The CDR3 runs to 17 residues. The CDR3 here is CASSQGSGTGPPYEQYF. CDR3 bases read: TGCGCCAGCAGCCAAGGGTCAGGGACAGGGCCCCCATACGAG.